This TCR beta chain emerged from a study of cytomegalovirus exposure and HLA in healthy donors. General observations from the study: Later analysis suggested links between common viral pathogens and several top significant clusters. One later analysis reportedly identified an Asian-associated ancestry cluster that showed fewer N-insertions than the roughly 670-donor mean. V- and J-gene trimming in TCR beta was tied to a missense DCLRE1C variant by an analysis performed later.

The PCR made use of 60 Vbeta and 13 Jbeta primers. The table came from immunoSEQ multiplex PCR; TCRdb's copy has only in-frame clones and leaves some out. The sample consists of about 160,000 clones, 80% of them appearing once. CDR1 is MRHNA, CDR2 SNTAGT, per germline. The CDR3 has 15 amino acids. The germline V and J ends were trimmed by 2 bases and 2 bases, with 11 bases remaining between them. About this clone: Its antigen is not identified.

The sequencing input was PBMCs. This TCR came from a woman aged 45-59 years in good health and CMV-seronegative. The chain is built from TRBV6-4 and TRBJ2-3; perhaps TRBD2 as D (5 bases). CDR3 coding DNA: TGTGCCAGCAGTGACATGGACTCCCTCACAGATACGCAGTATTTT. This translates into CASSDMDSLTDTQYF.